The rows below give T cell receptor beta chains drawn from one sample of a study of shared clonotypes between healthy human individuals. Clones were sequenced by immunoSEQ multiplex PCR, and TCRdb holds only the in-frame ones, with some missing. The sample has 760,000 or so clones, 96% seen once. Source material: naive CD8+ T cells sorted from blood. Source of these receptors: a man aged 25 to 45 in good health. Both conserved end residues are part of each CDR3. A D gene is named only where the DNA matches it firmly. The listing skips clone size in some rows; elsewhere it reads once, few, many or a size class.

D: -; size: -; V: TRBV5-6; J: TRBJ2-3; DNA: TGTGCCACCGCCCACAGGGTAAAAAGCACAGATACGCAGTATTTT; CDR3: CATAHRVKSTDTQYF
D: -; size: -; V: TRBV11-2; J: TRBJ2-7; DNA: TGTGCCAGCAGCCCAGTCGTCGGTACAGACGTTTACGAGCAGTACTTC; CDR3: CASSPVVGTDVYEQYF
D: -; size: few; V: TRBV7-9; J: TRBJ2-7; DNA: TGTGCCAGCAGCTTAGCGCTTACGGACTCCTACGAGCAGTACTTC; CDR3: CASSLALTDSYEQYF
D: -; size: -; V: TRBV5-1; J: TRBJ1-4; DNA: TGCGCCAGCAGCTTGGGGGAGGGCGGTGAAAAACTGTTTTTT; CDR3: CASSLGEGGEKLFF
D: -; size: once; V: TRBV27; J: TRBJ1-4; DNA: TGTGCCAGCAGCCAAATTAGGGATCAAGCGGATGAAAAACTGTTTTTT; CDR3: CASSQIRDQADEKLFF
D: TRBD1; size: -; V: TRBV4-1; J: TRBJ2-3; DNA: TGCGCCAGCAGCCTCCAGGGACAGGGAGGCACAGATACGCAGTATTTT; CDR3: CASSLQGQGGTDTQYF
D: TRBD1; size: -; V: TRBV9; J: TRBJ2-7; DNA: TGTGCCAGCAGCGTGGGACAGGCGCCCTACGAGCAGTACTTC; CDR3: CASSVGQAPYEQYF
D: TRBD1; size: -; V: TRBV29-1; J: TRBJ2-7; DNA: TGCAGCGTTATGACAGGGCTGGGCTACGAGCAGTACTTC; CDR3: CSVMTGLGYEQYF
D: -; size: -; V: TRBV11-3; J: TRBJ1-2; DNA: TGTGCCAGCAGCATGAGCAGGGTAAACACCTTC; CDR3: CASSMSRVNTF
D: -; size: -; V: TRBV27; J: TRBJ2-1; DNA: TGTGCCAGCACCCCGCTCGGACTGCGTAACTACAATGAGCAGTTCTTC; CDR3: CASTPLGLRNYNEQFF
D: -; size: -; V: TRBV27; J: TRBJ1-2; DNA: TGTGCCAGCAGTAATGGGGGGAGTAACTATGGCTACACCTTC; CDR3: CASSNGGSNYGYTF
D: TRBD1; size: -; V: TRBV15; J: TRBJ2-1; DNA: TGTGCCACCAGCAGAGACAGGGGGCCCTACAATGAGCAGTTCTTC; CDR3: CATSRDRGPYNEQFF
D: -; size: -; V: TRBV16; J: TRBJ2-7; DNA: TGTGCCAGCAGTCCTTCGGACTATTCCTACGAGCAGTACTTC; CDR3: CASSPSDYSYEQYF
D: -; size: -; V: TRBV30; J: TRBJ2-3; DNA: TGTGCCTGGAGTGTATCCCCCCATTTAGGCCCCCCGTCCACGCAGTATTTT; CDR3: CAWSVSPHLGPPSTQYF
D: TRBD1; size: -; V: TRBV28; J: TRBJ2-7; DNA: TGTGCCAGCAATCTCGCCGGGACAGGGATTTCCTACGAGCAGTACTTC; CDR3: CASNLAGTGISYEQYF
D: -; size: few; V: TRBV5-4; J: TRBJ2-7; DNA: TGTGCCAGCAGCTTCGGGACAAACACCTACGAGCAGTACTTC; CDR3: CASSFGTNTYEQYF
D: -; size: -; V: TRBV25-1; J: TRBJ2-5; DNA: TGTGCCAGCAGCGAGGGACATTTGGAGACCCAGTACTTC; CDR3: CASSEGHLETQYF
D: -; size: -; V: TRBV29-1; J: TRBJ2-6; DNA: TGCAGCGTTGAAGATCTAAGCCCTGGGGCCAACGTCCTGACTTTC; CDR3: CSVEDLSPGANVLTF
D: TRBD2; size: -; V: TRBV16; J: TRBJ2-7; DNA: TGTGCCAGCAGCCAATCGTTGGCTAGCGGGAGCTACGAGCAGTACTTC; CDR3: CASSQSLASGSYEQYF
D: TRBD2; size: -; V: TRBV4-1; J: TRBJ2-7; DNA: TGCGCCAGCAGCCAGGCCGGGACTAGCGACGAGCAGTACTTC; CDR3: CASSQAGTSDEQYF
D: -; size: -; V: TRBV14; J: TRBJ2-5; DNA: TGTGCCAGCAGCCAGGGGGCCGACTATAAAGAGACCCAGTACTTC; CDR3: CASSQGADYKETQYF
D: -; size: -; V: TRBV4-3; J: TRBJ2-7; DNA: TGCGCCAGCAGCAAGAGGGGGGCCTCCTACGAGCAGTACTTC; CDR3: CASSKRGASYEQYF
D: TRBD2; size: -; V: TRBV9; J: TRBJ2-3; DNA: TGTGCCAGCAGCGTAGAGCCTAGCGGGAGGGTCACAGATACGCAGTATTTT; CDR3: CASSVEPSGRVTDTQYF
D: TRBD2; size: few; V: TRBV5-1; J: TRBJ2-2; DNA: TGCGCCAGCAGCCCGCTGACTAGCGGGGACACCGGGGAGCTGTTTTTT; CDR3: CASSPLTSGDTGELFF
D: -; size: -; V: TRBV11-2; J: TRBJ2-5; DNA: TGTGCCAGCAGCTCCCCAAATGAGTACCAAGAGACCCAGTACTTC; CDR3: CASSSPNEYQETQYF
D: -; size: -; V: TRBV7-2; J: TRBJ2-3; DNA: TGTGCCAGCAGCTTAAACCTGGCGGGAACATCCTCTAGCACAGATACGCAGTATTTT; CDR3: CASSLNLAGTSSSTDTQYF
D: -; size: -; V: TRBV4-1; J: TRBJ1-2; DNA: TGCGCCAGCAGCCAAGATCTTTATGAAACAGAGTATCAGTATGGCTACACCTTC; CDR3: CASSQDLYETEYQYGYTF
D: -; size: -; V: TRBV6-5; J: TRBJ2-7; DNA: TGTGCCAGCAGTTCGCCTAGGGGGGGCTCCTACGAGCAGTACTTC; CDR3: CASSSPRGGSYEQYF
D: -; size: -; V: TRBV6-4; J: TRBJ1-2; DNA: TGTGCCAGCACGACAGCCCATAACTATGGCTACACCTTC; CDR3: CASTTAHNYGYTF
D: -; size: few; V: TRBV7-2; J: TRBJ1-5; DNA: TGTGCCAGCAGCTTAAACCGAGCCCGCAATCAGCCCCAGCATTTT; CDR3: CASSLNRARNQPQHF
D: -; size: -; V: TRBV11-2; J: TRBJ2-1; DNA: TGTGCCAGCAGCACCTGGACCCGGGAGAATGAGCAGTTCTTC; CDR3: CASSTWTRENEQFF
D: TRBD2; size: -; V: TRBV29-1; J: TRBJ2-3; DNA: TGCAGCATAGGGACTACCGAGGTGGGGCAGTATTTT; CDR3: CSIGTTEVGQYF
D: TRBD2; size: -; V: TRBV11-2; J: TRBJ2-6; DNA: TGTGCCAGCAGCTTAGGGGAGGGTTTGTCTGGGGCCAACGTCCTGACTTTC; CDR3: CASSLGEGLSGANVLTF
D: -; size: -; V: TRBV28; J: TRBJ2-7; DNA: TGTGCCAGCATGACGGGAAGCTCCTACGAGCAGTACTTC; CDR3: CASMTGSSYEQYF
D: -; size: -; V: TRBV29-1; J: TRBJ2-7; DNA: TGCAGCGTTGCCACGGAGTGGACCTACGAGCAGTACTTC; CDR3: CSVATEWTYEQYF
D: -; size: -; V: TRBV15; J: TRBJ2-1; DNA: TGTGCCACCAGCAGCTCCGGGGCGCAGGGAGGCAATGAGCAGTTCTTC; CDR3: CATSSSGAQGGNEQFF
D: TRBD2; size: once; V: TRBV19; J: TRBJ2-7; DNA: TGTGCCAGTAGTGGGTCCGGGACTAGCGACTACGAGCAGTACTTC; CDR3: CASSGSGTSDYEQYF
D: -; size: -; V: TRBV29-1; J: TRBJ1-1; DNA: TGCAGCGTTCACCACCACGAGGGGTACACTGAAGCTTTCTTT; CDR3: CSVHHHEGYTEAFF
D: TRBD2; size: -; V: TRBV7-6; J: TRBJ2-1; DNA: TGTGCCAGCAGTTACCGGACTAGTTCACATGAGCAGTTCTTC; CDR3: CASSYRTSSHEQFF
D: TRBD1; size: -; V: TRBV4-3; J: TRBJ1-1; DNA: TGCGCCAGCAGCCAGAGGACAGGACGTGAAGCTTTCTTT; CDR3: CASSQRTGREAFF
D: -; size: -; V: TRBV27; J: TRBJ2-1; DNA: TGTGCCAGCAGTTTATATGGGGGCTCCTACAATGAGCAGTTCTTC; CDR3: CASSLYGGSYNEQFF
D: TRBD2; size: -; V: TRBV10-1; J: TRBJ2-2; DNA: TGCGCCAGCAGTGAGTCGCGACTAGCGGGAGACGGCACCGGGGAGCTGTTTTTT; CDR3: CASSESRLAGDGTGELFF
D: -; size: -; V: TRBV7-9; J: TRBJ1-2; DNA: TGTGCCACTGAAGCAGATCTTCTGGGCTACACCTTC; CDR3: CATEADLLGYTF
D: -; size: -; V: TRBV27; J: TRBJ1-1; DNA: TGTGCCAGCCGAACGGGACACCCGAACACTGAAGCTTTCTTT; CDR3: CASRTGHPNTEAFF
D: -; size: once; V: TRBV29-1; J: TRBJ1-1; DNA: TGCAGCGTTGAACTGACACCCATGAACACTGAAGCTTTCTTT; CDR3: CSVELTPMNTEAFF
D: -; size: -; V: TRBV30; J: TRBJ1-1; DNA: TGTGCCTGGTTACCACCTTTTACAGGGCAGAACACTGAAGCTTTCTTT; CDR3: CAWLPPFTGQNTEAFF
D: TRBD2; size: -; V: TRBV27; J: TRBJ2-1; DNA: TGTGCCAGCAGTTTAACGACTAGCGGGAGCAATGAGCAGTTCTTC; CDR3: CASSLTTSGSNEQFF
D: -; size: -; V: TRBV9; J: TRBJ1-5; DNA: TGTGCCAGCAGCGTAGACGGGAGTAATCAGCCCCAGCATTTT; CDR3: CASSVDGSNQPQHF
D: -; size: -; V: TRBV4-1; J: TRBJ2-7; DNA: TGCGCCAGCAGCCACCCGTCTCAGGCGGGACCCTCCTACGAGCAGTACTTC; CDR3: CASSHPSQAGPSYEQYF
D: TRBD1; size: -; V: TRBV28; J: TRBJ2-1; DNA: TGTGCCAGCAGTTTATTCGACAGGGGCGCTTCGTGGGCTAATGAGCAGTTCTTC; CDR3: CASSLFDRGASWANEQFF
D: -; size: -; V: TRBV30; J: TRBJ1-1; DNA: TGTGCCTGGGATGGACGGAACCGTGAAGCTTTCTTT; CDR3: CAWDGRNREAFF
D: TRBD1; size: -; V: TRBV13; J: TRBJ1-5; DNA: TGTGCCAGCAGCTTCGGGACAGGGCCCAATCAGCCCCAGCATTTT; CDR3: CASSFGTGPNQPQHF
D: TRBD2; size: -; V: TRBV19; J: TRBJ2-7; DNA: TGTGCCAGTAGTACATTGGCGGGACTAGCGACCTACGAGCAGTACTTC; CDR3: CASSTLAGLATYEQYF
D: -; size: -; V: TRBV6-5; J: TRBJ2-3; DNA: TGTGCCAGCAGTACACTACAGGGTCTCACAGATACGCAGTATTTT; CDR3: CASSTLQGLTDTQYF
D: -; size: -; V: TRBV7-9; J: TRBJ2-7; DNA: TGTGCCAGCAGCCTCTCCTCCGCGGCAGGCCCCCCCTACGAGCAGTACTTC; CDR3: CASSLSSAAGPPYEQYF
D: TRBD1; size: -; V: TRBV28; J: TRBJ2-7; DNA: TGTGCCAGCAGTTTATCCAGGGGGCTCTGGGAGCAGTACTTC; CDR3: CASSLSRGLWEQYF
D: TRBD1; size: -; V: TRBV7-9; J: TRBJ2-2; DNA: TGTGCCAGCAGCCTCCGGGACAGAAGCACCGGGGAGCTGTTTTTT; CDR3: CASSLRDRSTGELFF
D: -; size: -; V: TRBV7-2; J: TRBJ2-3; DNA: TGTGCCAGCTGCGAATGGGGATTTGATACGCAGTATTTT; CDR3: CASCEWGFDTQYF
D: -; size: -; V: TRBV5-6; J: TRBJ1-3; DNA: TGTGCCAGCAGCTTGGCTAAGATAGGGCCTGGAAACACCATATATTTT; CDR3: CASSLAKIGPGNTIYF